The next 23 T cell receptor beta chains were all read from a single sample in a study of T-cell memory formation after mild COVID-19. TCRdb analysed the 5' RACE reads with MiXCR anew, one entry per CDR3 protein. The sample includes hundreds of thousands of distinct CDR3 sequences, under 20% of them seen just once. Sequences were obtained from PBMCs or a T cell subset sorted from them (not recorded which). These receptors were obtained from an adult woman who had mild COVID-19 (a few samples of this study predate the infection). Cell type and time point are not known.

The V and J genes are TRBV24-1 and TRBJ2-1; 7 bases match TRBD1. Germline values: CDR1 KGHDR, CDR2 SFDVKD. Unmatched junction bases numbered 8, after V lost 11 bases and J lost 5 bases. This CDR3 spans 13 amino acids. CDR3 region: CAIGQTGNNEQFF. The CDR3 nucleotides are TGTGCCATCGGGCAGACAGGGAACAATGAGCAGTTCTTC.

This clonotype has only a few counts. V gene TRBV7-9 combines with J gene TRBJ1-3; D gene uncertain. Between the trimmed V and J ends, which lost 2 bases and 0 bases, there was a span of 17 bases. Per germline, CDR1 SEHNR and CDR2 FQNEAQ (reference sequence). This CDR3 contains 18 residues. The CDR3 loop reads CASSLFSGRSGSGNTIYF. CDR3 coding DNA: TGTGCCAGCAGCTTATTTTCGGGTCGCTCCGGCTCTGGAAACACCATATATTTT.

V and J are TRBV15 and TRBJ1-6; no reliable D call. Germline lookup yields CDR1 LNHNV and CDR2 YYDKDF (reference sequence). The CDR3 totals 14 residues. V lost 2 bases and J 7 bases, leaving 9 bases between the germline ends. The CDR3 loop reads CATSRLSLNSPLHF. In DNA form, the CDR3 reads TGTGCCACCAGCAGACTCTCCCTGAATTCACCCCTCCACTTT.

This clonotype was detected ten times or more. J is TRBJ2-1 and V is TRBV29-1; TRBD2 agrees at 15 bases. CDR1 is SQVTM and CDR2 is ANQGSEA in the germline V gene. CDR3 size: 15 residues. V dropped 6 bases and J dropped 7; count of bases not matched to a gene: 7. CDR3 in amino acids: CSVAHGTSGRNEQFF. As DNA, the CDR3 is TGCAGCGTAGCCCATGGGACTAGCGGGAGGAATGAGCAGTTCTTC.

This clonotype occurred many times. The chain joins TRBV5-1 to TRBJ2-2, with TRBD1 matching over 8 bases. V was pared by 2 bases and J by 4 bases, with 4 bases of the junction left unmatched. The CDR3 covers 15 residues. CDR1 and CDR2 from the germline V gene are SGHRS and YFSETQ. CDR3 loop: CASSFRTGSTGELFF. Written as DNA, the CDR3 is TGCGCCAGCAGCTTCCGGACAGGGAGCACCGGGGAGCTGTTTTTT.

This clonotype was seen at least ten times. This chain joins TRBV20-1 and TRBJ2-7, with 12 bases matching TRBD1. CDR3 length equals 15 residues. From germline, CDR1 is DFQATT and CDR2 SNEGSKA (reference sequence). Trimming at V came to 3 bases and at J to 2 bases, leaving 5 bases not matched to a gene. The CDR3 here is CSARGTGGFAYEQYF. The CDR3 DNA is TGCAGTGCTAGGGGGACAGGGGGCTTTGCCTACGAGCAGTACTTC.

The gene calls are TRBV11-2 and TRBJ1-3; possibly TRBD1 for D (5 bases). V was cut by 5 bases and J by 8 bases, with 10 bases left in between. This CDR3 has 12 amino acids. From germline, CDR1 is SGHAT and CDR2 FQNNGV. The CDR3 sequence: CASSHPGDTIYF. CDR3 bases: TGTGCCAGCAGCCACCCGGGGGACACCATATATTTT. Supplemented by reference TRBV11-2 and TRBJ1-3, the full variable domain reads EAGVAQSPRYKIIEKRQSVAFWCNPISGHATLYWYQQILGQGPKLLIQFQNNGVVDDSQLPKDRFSAERLKGVDSTLKIQPAKLEDSAVYLCASSHPGDTIYFGEGSWLTVV.

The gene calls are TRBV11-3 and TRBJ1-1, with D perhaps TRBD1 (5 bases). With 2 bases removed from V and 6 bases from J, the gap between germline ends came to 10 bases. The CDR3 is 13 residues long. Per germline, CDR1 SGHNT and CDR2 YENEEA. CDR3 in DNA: TGTGCCAGCAGCTTATCGGGGGAACCTGAAGCTTTCTTT. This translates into CASSLSGEPEAFF.

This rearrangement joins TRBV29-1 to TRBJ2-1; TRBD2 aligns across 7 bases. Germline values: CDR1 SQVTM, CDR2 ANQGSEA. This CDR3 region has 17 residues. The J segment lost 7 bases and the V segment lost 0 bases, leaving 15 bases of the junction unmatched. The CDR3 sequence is CSVEDRAGREGLNEQFF. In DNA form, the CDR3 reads TGCAGCGTTGAAGATCGAGCAGGCAGGGAGGGCCTGAATGAGCAGTTCTTC.

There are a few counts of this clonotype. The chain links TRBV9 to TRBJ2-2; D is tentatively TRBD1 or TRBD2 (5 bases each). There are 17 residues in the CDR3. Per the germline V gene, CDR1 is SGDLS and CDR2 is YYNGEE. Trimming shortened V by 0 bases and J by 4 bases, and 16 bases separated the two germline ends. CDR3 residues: CASSVDGAGDTTGELFF. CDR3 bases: TGTGCCAGCAGCGTAGATGGGGCCGGGGATACCACCGGGGAGCTGTTTTTT.

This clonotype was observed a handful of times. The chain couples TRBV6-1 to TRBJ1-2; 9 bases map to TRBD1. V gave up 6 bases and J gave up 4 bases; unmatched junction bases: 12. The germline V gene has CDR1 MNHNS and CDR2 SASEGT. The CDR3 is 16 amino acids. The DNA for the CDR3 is TGTGCCAGCAGGGCTATAGGACAGGGGCGCGGCTATGGCTACACCTTC. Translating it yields CASRAIGQGRGYGYTF.

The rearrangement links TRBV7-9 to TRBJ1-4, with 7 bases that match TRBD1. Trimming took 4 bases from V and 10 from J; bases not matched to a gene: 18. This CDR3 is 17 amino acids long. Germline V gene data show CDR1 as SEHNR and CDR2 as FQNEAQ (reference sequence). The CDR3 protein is CASSSRTLADRAVKLFF. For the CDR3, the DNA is TGTGCCAGCAGCTCCAGAACCCTTGCAGACAGGGCAGTAAAACTGTTTTTT.

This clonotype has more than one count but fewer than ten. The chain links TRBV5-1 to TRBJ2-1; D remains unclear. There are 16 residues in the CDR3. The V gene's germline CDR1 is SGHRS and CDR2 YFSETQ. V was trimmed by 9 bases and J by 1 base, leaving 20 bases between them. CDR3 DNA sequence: TGCGCCACCAAGGTTGACGGGCTTGGGTCCTACAATGAGCAGTTCTTC. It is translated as CATKVDGLGSYNEQFF.

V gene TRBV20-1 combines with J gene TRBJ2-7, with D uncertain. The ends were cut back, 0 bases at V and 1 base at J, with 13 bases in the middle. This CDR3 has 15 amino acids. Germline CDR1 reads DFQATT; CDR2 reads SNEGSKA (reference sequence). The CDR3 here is CSARDLRTVSYEQYF. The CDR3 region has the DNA TGCAGTGCTAGAGATCTCAGGACGGTATCCTACGAGCAGTACTTC.

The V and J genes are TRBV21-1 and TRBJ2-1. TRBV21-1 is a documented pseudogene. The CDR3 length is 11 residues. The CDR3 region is CASSKDNEQFF. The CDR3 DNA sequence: TGTGCCAGCAGCAAAGACAATGAGCAGTTCTTC.

The CDR3 spells CASSLERGDADTQYF. The DNA for the CDR3 is TGTGCCAGCAGCTTAGAGCGGGGGGACGCAGATACGCAGTATTTT. This sequence joins TRBV7-8 and TRBJ2-3; 9 bases are shared with TRBD2. The ends lost 1 base at V and 4 bases at J; junction bases unmatched: 3. CDR3 length: 15 residues. Germline CDR1 SGHVS, CDR2 FQNEAQ.

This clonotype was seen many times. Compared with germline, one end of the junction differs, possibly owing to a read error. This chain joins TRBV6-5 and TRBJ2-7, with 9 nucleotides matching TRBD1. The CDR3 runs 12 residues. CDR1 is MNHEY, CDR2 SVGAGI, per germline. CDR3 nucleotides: TGTGCCAGCAGTTATACAGGGGGCGAGGAGTACTTC. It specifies CASSYTGGEEYF.

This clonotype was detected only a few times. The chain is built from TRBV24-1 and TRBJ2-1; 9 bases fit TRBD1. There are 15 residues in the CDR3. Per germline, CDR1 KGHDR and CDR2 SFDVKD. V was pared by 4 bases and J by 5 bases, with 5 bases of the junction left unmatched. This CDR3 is CATSESGQGDNEQFF. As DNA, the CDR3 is TGTGCCACCAGTGAGTCGGGACAGGGTGACAATGAGCAGTTCTTC.

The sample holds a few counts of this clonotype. The CDR3 spells CASSPGDGNNEQFF. As DNA, the CDR3 is TGTGCCAGCAGCCCTGGGGACGGAAACAATGAGCAGTTCTTC. This chain connects TRBV7-9 to TRBJ2-1, with D perhaps TRBD1 or TRBD2 (5 bases each). This CDR3 has 14 amino acids. Germline assignment: CDR1 SEHNR and CDR2 FQNEAQ (reference sequence). Trimming shortened V by 5 bases and J by 5 bases, and 13 bases separated the two germline ends.

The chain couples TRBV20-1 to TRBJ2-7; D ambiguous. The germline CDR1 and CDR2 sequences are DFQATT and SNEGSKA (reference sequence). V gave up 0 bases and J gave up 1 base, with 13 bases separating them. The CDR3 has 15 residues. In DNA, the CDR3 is TGCAGTGCTAGAGATCTGGCAAGTAGTTCCTACGAGCAGTACTTC. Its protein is CSARDLASSSYEQYF.

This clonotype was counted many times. The CDR3 region has the DNA TGTGCCAGCAGCTCGGACCTCTACGAGCAGTACTTC. Amino acid sequence: CASSSDLYEQYF. J is TRBJ2-7 and V is TRBV7-2; no clear D. The CDR3 runs 12 residues. Germline V CDR1 and CDR2: SGHTA, FQGNSA. V gave up 4 bases and J gave up 3 bases, with 7 bases separating them.

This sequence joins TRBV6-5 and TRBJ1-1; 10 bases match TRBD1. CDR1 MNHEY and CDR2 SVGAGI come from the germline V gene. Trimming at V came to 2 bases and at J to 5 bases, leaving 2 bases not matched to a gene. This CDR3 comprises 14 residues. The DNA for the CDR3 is TGTGCCAGCAGTTACGACAGGGGGCAGACTGAAGCTTTCTTT. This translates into CASSYDRGQTEAFF.

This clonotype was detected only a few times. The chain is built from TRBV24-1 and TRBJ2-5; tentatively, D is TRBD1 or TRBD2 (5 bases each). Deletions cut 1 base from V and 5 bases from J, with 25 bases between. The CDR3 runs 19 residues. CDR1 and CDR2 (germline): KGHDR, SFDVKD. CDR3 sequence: CATSDFGSGRRGDRETQYF. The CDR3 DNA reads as TGTGCCACCAGTGATTTCGGATCGGGGCGGAGAGGGGATCGGGAGACCCAGTACTTC.